A single sample gave rise to the 6 T cell receptor beta chains below, sequenced in a study of blood T cell repertoires in COVID-19. Method: immunoSEQ multiplex PCR; TCRdb's copy keeps in-frame clones and lacks some. The sample lists around 200,000 clones; more than 80% were seen once. Sequenced: peripheral blood. These receptors came from a human donor in a cohort sampled during active COVID-19.

This sequence joins TRBV3-1 (or the pseudogene TRBV3-2) and TRBJ1-2, with 10 bases that match TRBD1. Trimming removed 5 bases from V and 2 bases from J; junction bases left unmatched: 11. This CDR3 contains 17 residues. Germline CDR1 and CDR2: LGHDT and YNNKEL (reference sequence). The CDR3 DNA is TGTGCCAGCAGCACCCGCCGAGACAGGGGGCCGAACTATGGCTACACCTTC. Its protein is CASSTRRDRGPNYGYTF.

In its sample, this clone was seen once. The rearrangement uses TRBV20-1 and TRBJ1-6; D not resolved. Trimming removed 3 bases from V and 9 bases from J, with 9 bases in between. In germline, CDR1 is DFQATT, CDR2 SNEGSKA (reference sequence). The CDR3 spans 12 residues. The CDR3 DNA follows: TGCAGTGCTAGTCTTGGTAGTTCACCCCTCCACTTT. This codes for CSASLGSSPLHF.

This sequence joins TRBV6-6 and TRBJ2-2, with TRBD1 matching 7 bases. Germline CDR1 is MNHNY and CDR2 is SVGAGI (reference sequence). Unmatched junction bases numbered 6, after V lost 7 bases and J lost 7 bases. CDR3 length: 13 residues. The CDR3 nucleotides are TGTGCCAGCAAGAAGGGGGCGGGCGGGGAGCTGTTTTTT. Protein sequence: CASKKGAGGELFF.

The gene calls are TRBV29-1 and TRBJ2-3; D remains ambiguous. This CDR3 region has 16 residues. Looked up from germline, CDR1 is SQVTM and CDR2 is ANQGSEA. Trimming stripped 0 bases from V and 0 bases from J, with 13 bases between. The CDR3 spells CSVEDRSETSTDTQYF. The CDR3, as DNA: TGCAGCGTTGAAGATCGATCGGAGACTAGCACAGATACGCAGTATTTT.

This chain uses TRBV5-1 with TRBJ1-1, with 10 bases fitting TRBD1. The CDR3 covers 15 residues. Germline CDR1 and CDR2: SGHRS and YFSETQ. J gave up 5 bases and V 4 bases, and 8 bases lay outside the gene matches. CDR3 DNA: TGCGCCAGCAGCGAGGACAGGGGGGGTTGGACTGAAGCTTTCTTT. It encodes CASSEDRGGWTEAFF.

This clone was detected only a few times. The gene calls are TRBV4-2 and TRBJ2-1; 8 nucleotides agree with TRBD1. This CDR3 is 14 amino acids long. CDR1 and CDR2 from the germline V gene are LGHNA and YNFKEQ. The J segment lost 6 bases and the V segment lost 0 bases, leaving 1 base of the junction unmatched. This CDR3 is CASSQDRGRNEQFF. CDR3 DNA sequence: TGTGCCAGCAGCCAAGACAGGGGGCGCAATGAGCAGTTCTTC.